These 4 T cell receptor beta chains were sequenced from one sample in a study of molecular identifiers for immune sequencing clone quantification. TCRdb redid the calling of the PCR reads with MiXCR, one entry per CDR3 protein. The profile shows approximately 500,000 distinct CDR3 sequences, roughly a fifth of them singletons. Sequenced input: naive CD8+ T cells from blood, with Jurkat cell RNA spiked in. The subset is: FACS-sorted CD8+CD4-CCR7+CD45RA+ naive T cells. These receptors were collected from a human donor in good health. Some libraries in this study had Jurkat cell RNA spiked in.

This clonotype has just a few counts. The chain is built from TRBV27 and TRBJ2-6; D is unresolved. CDR3 size: 15 residues. CDR1 and CDR2 from the germline V gene are MNHEY and SMNVEV (reference sequence). Between the trimmed V and J ends, which lost 6 bases and 1 base, there was a span of 10 bases. The CDR3 protein is CASRPRISGANVLTF. CDR3 nucleotide sequence: TGTGCCAGCAGACCGAGAATTTCTGGGGCCAACGTCCTGACTTTC.

This clonotype was observed at least ten times. The V gene is TRBV27, the J gene TRBJ1-1, with D unresolved. V gave up 9 bases and J gave up 1 base, with 9 bases separating them. Per germline, CDR1 MNHEY and CDR2 SMNVEV (reference sequence). The CDR3 spans 12 residues. The CDR3 coding sequence is TGTGCCAGTTCGGGCCCGAACACTGAAGCTTTCTTT. Its protein product is CASSGPNTEAFF.

This clonotype was counted at least ten times. The V call is TRBV2, the J call TRBJ2-3, with 8 bases matching TRBD2. V trimming: 0 bases; J trimming: 1 base; junction bases outside the gene matches: 9. The CDR3 covers 18 residues. Germline CDR1 SNHLY, CDR2 FYNNEI. The CDR3 nucleotides read TGTGCCAGCAGTGAAGCGCTTAGCGGGGTTGTCGGCACAGATACGCAGTATTTT. This sequence encodes CASSEALSGVVGTDTQYF. The full variable domain, completed using reference TRBV2 and TRBJ2-3, is EPEVTQTPSHQVTQMGQEVILRCVPISNHLYFYWYRQILGQKVEFLVSFYNNEISEKSEIFDDQFSVERPDGSNFTLKIRSTKLEDSAMYFCASSEALSGVVGTDTQYFGPGTRLTVL.

V and J are TRBV19 and TRBJ2-7; D perhaps matches TRBD2 (6 bases). Germline assignment: CDR1 LNHDA and CDR2 SQIVND (reference sequence). Trimming took 3 bases from V and 3 from J, leaving 15 bases between them. The CDR3 has 15 residues. The CDR3 reads CASSILPGEVYEQYF. The DNA for the CDR3 is TGTGCCAGTAGTATTTTGCCTGGGGAGGTCTACGAGCAGTACTTC.